This is a list of T cell receptor beta chains from one sample in a study of T cell responses to AZD1222 COVID-19 vaccine. Some clones are missing from TCRdb's copy, which holds only in-frame ones; the method was immunoSEQ multiplex PCR. This table has around 190,000 clones, 88% appearing once. Sequencing was performed on peripheral blood, taken on day 0 of AZD1222 vaccination. These receptors were taken from an adult in good health. Both conserved end residues are part of each CDR3. The D gene is left open where the match is weak. Clone size is shown for a subset of rows, as once, few, many or a class of expanded clone.

j_call d_call v_call clone_size cdr3_nt cdr3_aa
TRBJ1-3 . TRBV18 . TGTGCCAGCTCCGCTGGGGGCCCGAGCTCTGGAAACACCATATATTTT CASSAGGPSSGNTIYF
TRBJ2-7 . TRBV27 . TGTGCCAGCAGTATTAGAGGGTACGAGCAGTACTTC CASSIRGYEQYF
TRBJ2-1 . TRBV2 . TGTGCCAGCAGTGAAAGGGGTCGGGCTGAGCAGTTCTTC CASSERGRAEQFF
TRBJ1-1 . TRBV28 once TGTGCCAGCAGTCCAAGGGGGACGTCCGGTGAAGCTTTCTTT CASSPRGTSGEAFF
TRBJ2-7 . TRBV28 . TGTGCCAGCAGTTTAGGGCAGAACTCCGAGCAGTACTTC CASSLGQNSEQYF
TRBJ2-1 . TRBV3-1/TRBV3-2 . TGTGCCAGCAGCACCACGCCATTTAGCGGAAACAATGAGCAGTTCTTC CASSTTPFSGNNEQFF
TRBJ2-7 . TRBV4-1 . TGCGCCAGCAGCCAAGACGGGAGAGGGGGGGCCTCCTACGAGCAGTACTTC CASSQDGRGGASYEQYF
TRBJ2-6 . TRBV19 . TGTGCCAGTATACTATCTGGGGCCAACGTCCTGACTTTC CASILSGANVLTF
TRBJ1-4 TRBD1 TRBV18 . TGTGCCAGCTCACCCCAGACCGGACAGGGCTTCAGTGAAAAACTGTTTTTT CASSPQTGQGFSEKLFF
TRBJ1-3 . TRBV6-5 . TGTGCCAGCAGTTACGGGGGCTCTGGAAACACCATATATTTT CASSYGGSGNTIYF
TRBJ2-1 . TRBV7-2 . TGTGCCAGCAGCTACGACCAGGGTTACAATGAGCAGTTCTTC CASSYDQGYNEQFF
TRBJ2-5 . TRBV27 . TGTGCCAGCAGGATCCGAGGAGACCTCCAAGAGACCCAGTACTTC CASRIRGDLQETQYF
TRBJ1-3 . TRBV10-3 . TGTGCCATGCGGGGCTCTGGAAACACCATATATTTT CAMRGSGNTIYF
TRBJ1-3 TRBD1 TRBV7-8 . TGTGCCAGCAGCTTAATTTGGGACAGGGCCTCTGGAAACACCATATATTTT CASSLIWDRASGNTIYF
TRBJ2-7 TRBD2 TRBV5-1 few TGCGCCAGCAGCTTGGATAGCGGGAGGGCCGGGGAGCAGTACTTC CASSLDSGRAGEQYF
TRBJ1-2 . TRBV9 . TGTGCCAGCAGCTCACAGGGCGTGGGTGGCTACACCTTC CASSSQGVGGYTF
TRBJ2-2 TRBD2 TRBV7-2 . TGTGCCAGCAGCTTAACCCCCCTAGCGGGAGTAAACGGGGAGCTGTTTTTT CASSLTPLAGVNGELFF
TRBJ2-3 . TRBV11-1 . TGTGCCACCTGCGGGCAGAGCACAGATACGCAGTATTTT CATCGQSTDTQYF
TRBJ2-1 . TRBV5-1 . TGCGCCAGCAGCCTGGGTGGAGGGGGCCGGGTGGATGAGCAGTTCTTC CASSLGGGGRVDEQFF
TRBJ2-3 . TRBV10-2 . TGCGCCAGCAGTCTAGAGGCAGATACGCAGTATTTT CASSLEADTQYF
TRBJ1-5 . TRBV28 . TGTGCCAGCACCACAATTCAGGGGAACAATCAGCCCCAGCATTTT CASTTIQGNNQPQHF
TRBJ1-5 TRBD1 TRBV7-9 . TGTGCCAGCAGCTTAGGGGGACAGGGGTATCAGCCCCAGCATTTT CASSLGGQGYQPQHF
TRBJ2-5 TRBD2 TRBV7-9 . TGTGCCAGCAGTCTTGGGACTAGCGGAGGGCAAGAGACCCAGTACTTC CASSLGTSGGQETQYF
TRBJ1-2 . TRBV28 . TGTGCCAGCAGACAGGACCTCAACTATGGCTACACCTTC CASRQDLNYGYTF
TRBJ2-7 TRBD2 TRBV5-1 . TGCGCCAGCGGGCTAGCGGTTAGCTCCTACGAGCAGTACTTC CASGLAVSSYEQYF
TRBJ1-5 . TRBV11-2 . TGTGCCAGCAGCTTAGGTGGAGGGCGACAGCCCCAGCATTTT CASSLGGGRQPQHF
TRBJ2-5 TRBD2 TRBV7-8 . TGTGCCAGCAGTCCCTGGCTAGCGGGAGGGCAAGAGACCCAGTACTTC CASSPWLAGGQETQYF
TRBJ1-4 . TRBV4-3 . TGCGCCAGCAGCCAAGATCTCAGATTTGCCGAAAAACTGTTTTTT CASSQDLRFAEKLFF
TRBJ1-6 . TRBV5-6 . TGTGCCAGCAGCTTGGGGAATAATTCACCCCTCCACTTT CASSLGNNSPLHF
TRBJ2-5 TRBD1 TRBV15 . TGTGCCACCAGCAGAGGACAGGGACGGGAGACCCAGTACTTC CATSRGQGRETQYF
TRBJ2-1 . TRBV12-5 . TGTGCTAGTGGTTTGCGGGAGAGGAATGAGCAGTTCTTC CASGLRERNEQFF
TRBJ1-1 . TRBV5-1 few TGCGCCAGCAGCTTTGTGGGGGGGCCGAACACTGAAGCTTTCTTT CASSFVGGPNTEAFF
TRBJ1-1 TRBD1 TRBV6-6 . TGTGCCAGCAGTCCTACTTACAGGGGGGCCCTCATGAACACTGAAGCTTTCTTT CASSPTYRGALMNTEAFF
TRBJ2-7 . TRBV28 . TGTGCCAGCAGTTGGGGGGGCAACCGCGACGAGCAGTACTTC CASSWGGNRDEQYF
TRBJ2-7 . TRBV7-9 . TGTGCCAGCAGCCCCACGCCCTTTGAGGCCTACGAGCAGTACTTC CASSPTPFEAYEQYF
TRBJ1-6 . TRBV7-9 . TGTGCCAGCAGCTACCAGGGGAAGTCACCCCTCCACTTT CASSYQGKSPLHF
TRBJ2-4 TRBD2 TRBV27 . TGTGCCAGCAGCTTCAGCGGGGGGGCCACCAAAAACATTCAGTACTTC CASSFSGGATKNIQYF
TRBJ1-5 . TRBV10-3 . TGTGCCATCAGTGAGTCCCGGGACGGCGCAAATCAGCCCCAGCATTTT CAISESRDGANQPQHF
TRBJ2-3 TRBD2 TRBV7-3 . TGTGCCAGCAGTAGCGGGAGAGGGGGAGATACGCAGTATTTT CASSSGRGGDTQYF
TRBJ2-2 . TRBV14 . TGTGCCAGCAGCCAAGATTTCGGGAGACCCGCCGGGGAGCTGTTTTTT CASSQDFGRPAGELFF
TRBJ2-7 . TRBV5-1 . TGCGCCAGCAGCCCGGGACGGGGGACCTACGAGCAGTACTTC CASSPGRGTYEQYF
TRBJ2-7 . TRBV4-1 . TGCGCCAGCAGCCAAGGAGACGGGGCCCTCGAGCAGTACTTC CASSQGDGALEQYF
TRBJ1-3 . TRBV27 . TGTGCCAGCAGTTTATGGTGGGGAAACACCATATATTTT CASSLWWGNTIYF
TRBJ2-3 . TRBV5-6 . TGTGCCAGCAGCTTGGTGGCGGCCTACACAGATACGCAGTATTTT CASSLVAAYTDTQYF
TRBJ2-2 TRBD2 TRBV4-1 . TGCGCCAGCAGCCAGGAGAGCGGGAGGGCCGGCGGGGAGCTGTTTTTT CASSQESGRAGGELFF
TRBJ2-7 . TRBV19 . TGTGCCAGTAGTATAAGGGCGGACGAGCAGTACTTC CASSIRADEQYF
TRBJ1-1 . TRBV30 . TGTGCCTGGAGTATGGGGGCCCGAGGCTCCGAAGCTTTCTTT CAWSMGARGSEAFF
TRBJ2-5 . TRBV24-1 . TGTGCCACCAGTGATAGGGGCGAAGAGACCCAGTACTTC CATSDRGEETQYF
TRBJ1-1 . TRBV6-5 . TGTGCCAGCAGTTACTCCGGGTCTCCCCCTGAAGCTTTCTTT CASSYSGSPPEAFF
TRBJ2-4 . TRBV18 . TGTGCCAGCTCGCTAGATCAGGGGAGTGCAAACATTCAGTACTTC CASSLDQGSANIQYF
TRBJ1-1 . TRBV28 . TGTGCCACCATAGATCCGGGCCGAGGAGTCAACACTGAAGCTTTCTTT CATIDPGRGVNTEAFF
TRBJ2-3 . TRBV23-1 . TGCGCCAGCAGTCAATCACGGGTTCTCTCTATTCATCGCACAGATACGCAGTATTTT CASSQSRVLSIHRTDTQYF
TRBJ2-5 . TRBV11-2 once TGTGCCAGCAGCTCGGGACGGGCGGGGACCCAGTACTTC CASSSGRAGTQYF